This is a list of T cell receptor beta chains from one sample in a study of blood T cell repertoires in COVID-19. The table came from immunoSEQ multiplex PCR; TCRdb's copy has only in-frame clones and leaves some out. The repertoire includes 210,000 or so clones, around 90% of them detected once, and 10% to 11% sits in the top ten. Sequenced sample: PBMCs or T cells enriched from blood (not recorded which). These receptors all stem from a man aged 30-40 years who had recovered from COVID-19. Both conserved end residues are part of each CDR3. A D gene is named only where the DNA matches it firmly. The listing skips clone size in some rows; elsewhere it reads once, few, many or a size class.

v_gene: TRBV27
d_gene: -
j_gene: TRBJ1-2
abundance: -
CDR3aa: CASSLFAGPLRDGYTF
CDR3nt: TGTGCCAGCAGTTTATTTGCGGGACCCCTGAGGGATGGCTACACCTTC

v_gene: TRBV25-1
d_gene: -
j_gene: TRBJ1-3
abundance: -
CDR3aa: CASAPHTISGNTIYF
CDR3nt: TGTGCCAGCGCACCTCACACCATCTCTGGAAACACCATATATTTT

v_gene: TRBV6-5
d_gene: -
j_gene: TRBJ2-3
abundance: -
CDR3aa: CASSLAGGTDTQYF
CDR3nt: TGTGCCAGCAGTCTTGCAGGGGGCACAGATACGCAGTATTTT

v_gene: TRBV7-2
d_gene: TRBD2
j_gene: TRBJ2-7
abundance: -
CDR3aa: CASSFLAGKTYEQYF
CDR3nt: TGTGCCAGCAGCTTCCTAGCGGGGAAAACCTACGAGCAGTACTTC

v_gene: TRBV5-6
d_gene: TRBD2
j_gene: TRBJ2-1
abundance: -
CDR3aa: CASSLATGAGERGEQFF
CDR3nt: TGTGCCAGCAGCTTGGCCACGGGCGCGGGAGAGCGGGGTGAGCAGTTCTTC

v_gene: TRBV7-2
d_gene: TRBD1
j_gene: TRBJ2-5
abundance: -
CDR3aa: CASSRTGGPETQYF
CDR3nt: TGTGCCAGCAGCCGCACAGGGGGCCCGGAGACCCAGTACTTC

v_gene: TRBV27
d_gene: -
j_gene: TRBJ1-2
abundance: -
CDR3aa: CASSRNFLQGRANYGYTF
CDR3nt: TGTGCCAGCAGTCGAAATTTTCTGCAGGGGCGAGCTAACTATGGCTACACCTTC

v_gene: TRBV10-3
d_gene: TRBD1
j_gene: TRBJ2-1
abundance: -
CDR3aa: CAISESHRQDRGRHEQFF
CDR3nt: TGTGCCATCAGTGAATCACACCGTCAAGACAGGGGACGGCATGAGCAGTTCTTC

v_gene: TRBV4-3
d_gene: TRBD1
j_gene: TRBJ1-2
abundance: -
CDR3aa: CASRTGTYGYTF
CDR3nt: TGCGCCAGTAGGACAGGGACCTATGGCTACACCTTC

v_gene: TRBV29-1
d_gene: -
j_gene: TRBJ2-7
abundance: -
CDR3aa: CSVEGQAYEQYF
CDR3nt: TGCAGCGTTGAAGGACAGGCCTACGAGCAGTACTTC

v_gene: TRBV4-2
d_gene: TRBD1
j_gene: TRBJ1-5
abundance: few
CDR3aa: CASSQAPQGTPGGQPQHF
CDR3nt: TGTGCCAGCAGCCAAGCACCACAGGGCACCCCAGGGGGTCAGCCCCAGCATTTT

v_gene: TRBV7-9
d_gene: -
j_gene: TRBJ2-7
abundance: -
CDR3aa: CASSSRGLDEQYF
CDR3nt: TGTGCCAGCAGCTCCCGGGGTTTGGACGAGCAGTACTTC

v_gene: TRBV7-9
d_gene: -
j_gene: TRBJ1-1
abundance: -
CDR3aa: CASSQTGTEAFF
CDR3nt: TGTGCCAGCAGCCAGACTGGGACTGAAGCTTTCTTT

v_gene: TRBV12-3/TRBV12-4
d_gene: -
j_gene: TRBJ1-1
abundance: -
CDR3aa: CAVVPPGNTEAFF
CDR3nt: TGTGCCGTTGTCCCTCCGGGGAACACTGAAGCTTTCTTT

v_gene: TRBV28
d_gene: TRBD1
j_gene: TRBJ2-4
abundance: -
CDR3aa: CASSPQGANYLAKNIQYF
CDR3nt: TGTGCCAGCAGCCCCCAGGGGGCGAACTATCTAGCCAAAAACATTCAGTACTTC

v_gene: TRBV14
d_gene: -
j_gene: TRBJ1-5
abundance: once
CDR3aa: CASSQYGGNQPQHF
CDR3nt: TGTGCCAGCAGCCAGTATGGGGGGAATCAGCCCCAGCATTTT

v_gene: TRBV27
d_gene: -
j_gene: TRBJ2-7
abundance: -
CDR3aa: CASSQGLARYEQYF
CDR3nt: TGTGCCAGCAGTCAGGGCCTAGCGAGATACGAGCAGTACTTC

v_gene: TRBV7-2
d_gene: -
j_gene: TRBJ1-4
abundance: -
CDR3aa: CASSPPPTGEKLFF
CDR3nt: TGTGCCAGCAGCCCACCCCCTACAGGTGAAAAACTGTTTTTT

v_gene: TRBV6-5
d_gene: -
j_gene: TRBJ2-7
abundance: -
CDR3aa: CASSNRDKITYEQYF
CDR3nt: TGTGCCAGCAGTAACCGGGACAAGATCACCTACGAGCAGTACTTC

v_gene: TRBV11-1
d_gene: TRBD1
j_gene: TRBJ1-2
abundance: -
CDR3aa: CASSLNRGGIYGYTF
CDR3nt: TGTGCCAGCAGCTTAAACAGGGGAGGCATCTATGGCTACACCTTC

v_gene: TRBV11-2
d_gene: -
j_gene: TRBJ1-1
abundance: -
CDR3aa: CASSLGAAEAFF
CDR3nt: TGTGCCAGCAGCTTAGGGGCCGCTGAAGCTTTCTTT

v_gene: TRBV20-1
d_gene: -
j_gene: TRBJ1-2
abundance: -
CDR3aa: CSQDSNYGYTF
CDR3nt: TGCAGCCAAGACAGTAACTATGGCTACACCTTC

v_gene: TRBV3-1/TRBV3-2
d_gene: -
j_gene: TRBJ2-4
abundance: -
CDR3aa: CASSQQGAGAKNIQYF
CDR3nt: TGTGCCAGCAGTCAACAGGGTGCTGGAGCCAAAAACATTCAGTACTTC

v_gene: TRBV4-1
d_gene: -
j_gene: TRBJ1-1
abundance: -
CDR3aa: CASSSYSLGGASEAFF
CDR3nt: TGCGCCAGCAGCTCTTACTCACTTGGGGGCGCTTCTGAAGCTTTCTTT

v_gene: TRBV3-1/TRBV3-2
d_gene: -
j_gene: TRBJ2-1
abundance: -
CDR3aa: CASSTGISSYNEQFF
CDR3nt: TGTGCCAGCAGTACCGGGATTAGCTCCTACAATGAGCAGTTCTTC

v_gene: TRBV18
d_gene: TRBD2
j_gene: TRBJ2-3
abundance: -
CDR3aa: CASSPGIIAGASTDTQYF
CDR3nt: TGTGCCAGCTCACCCGGGATAATAGCGGGGGCTAGCACAGATACGCAGTATTTT

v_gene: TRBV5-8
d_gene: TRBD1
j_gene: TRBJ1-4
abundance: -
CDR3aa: CASSLVTGGRLFF
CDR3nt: TGTGCCAGCAGCTTGGTGACAGGGGGCAGACTGTTTTTT

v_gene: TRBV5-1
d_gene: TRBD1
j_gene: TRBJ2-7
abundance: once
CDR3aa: CASSLTGEGEQYF
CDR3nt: TGCGCCAGCAGCTTGACAGGGGAAGGAGAGCAGTACTTC

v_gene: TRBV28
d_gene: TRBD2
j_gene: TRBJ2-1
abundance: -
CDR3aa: CASSELAGSSYNEQFF
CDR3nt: TGTGCCAGCAGTGAACTAGCGGGAAGCTCCTACAATGAGCAGTTCTTC

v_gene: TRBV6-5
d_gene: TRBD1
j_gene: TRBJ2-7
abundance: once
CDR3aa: CASSQPGQGVYEQYF
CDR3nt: TGTGCCAGCAGCCAACCCGGACAGGGTGTCTACGAGCAGTACTTC

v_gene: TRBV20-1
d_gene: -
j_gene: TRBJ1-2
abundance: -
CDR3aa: CSASSQNYGYTF
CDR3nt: TGCAGTGCTAGTTCCCAGAACTATGGCTACACCTTC

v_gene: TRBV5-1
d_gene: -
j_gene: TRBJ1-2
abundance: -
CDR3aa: CASSLNGETAHGYTF
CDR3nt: TGCGCCAGCAGCTTGAACGGGGAAACAGCGCATGGCTACACCTTC

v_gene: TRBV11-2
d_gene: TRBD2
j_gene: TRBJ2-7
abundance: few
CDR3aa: CASSFFSGSYEQYF
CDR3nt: TGTGCCAGCAGCTTTTTCAGCGGGAGTTACGAGCAGTACTTC

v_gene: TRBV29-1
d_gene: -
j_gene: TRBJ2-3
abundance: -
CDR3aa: CSVEGGGTDTQYF
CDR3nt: TGCAGCGTTGAAGGGGGCGGCACAGATACGCAGTATTTT

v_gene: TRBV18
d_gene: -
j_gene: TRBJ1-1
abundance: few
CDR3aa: CASSPRGQTGTEAFF
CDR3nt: TGTGCCAGCTCACCACGGGGCCAAACAGGGACTGAAGCTTTCTTT

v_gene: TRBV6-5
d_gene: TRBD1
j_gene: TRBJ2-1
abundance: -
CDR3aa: CASSPTGQNLGEQFF
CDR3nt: TGTGCCAGCAGCCCGACGGGACAGAACCTAGGGGAGCAGTTCTTC

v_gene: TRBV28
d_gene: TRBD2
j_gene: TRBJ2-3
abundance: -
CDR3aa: CASSLAGTSDTQYF
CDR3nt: TGTGCCAGCAGCTTAGCGGGAACTTCAGATACGCAGTATTTT

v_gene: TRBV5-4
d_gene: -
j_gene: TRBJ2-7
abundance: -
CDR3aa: CASSFHQGGEQYF
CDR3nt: TGTGCCAGCAGCTTCCATCAGGGGGGAGAGCAGTACTTC

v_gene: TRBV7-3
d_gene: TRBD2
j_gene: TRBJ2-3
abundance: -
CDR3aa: CASSPGTSPTDTQYF
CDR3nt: TGTGCCAGCAGCCCCGGGACTAGTCCCACAGATACGCAGTATTTT

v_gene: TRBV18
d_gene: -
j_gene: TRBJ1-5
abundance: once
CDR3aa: CASSQGLSNQPQHF
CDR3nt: TGTGCCAGCTCCCAAGGACTTAGCAATCAGCCCCAGCATTTT

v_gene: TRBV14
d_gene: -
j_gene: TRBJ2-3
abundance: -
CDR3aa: CASSPDQVFSDTDTQYF
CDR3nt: TGTGCCAGCAGCCCTGACCAGGTGTTTTCCGACACAGATACGCAGTATTTT

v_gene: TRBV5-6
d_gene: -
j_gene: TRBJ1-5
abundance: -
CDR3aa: CASSLAGASQPQHF
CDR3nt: TGTGCCAGCAGCTTGGCGGGAGCCTCTCAGCCCCAGCATTTT

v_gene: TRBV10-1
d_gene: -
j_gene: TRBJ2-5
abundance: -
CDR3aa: CASSEQAVQETQYF
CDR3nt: TGCGCCAGCAGTGAGCAAGCCGTACAAGAGACCCAGTACTTC

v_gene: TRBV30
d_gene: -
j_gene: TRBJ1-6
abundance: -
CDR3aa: CAWSVLGGLGSPLHF
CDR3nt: TGTGCCTGGAGTGTCCTTGGAGGCCTAGGTTCACCCCTCCACTTT

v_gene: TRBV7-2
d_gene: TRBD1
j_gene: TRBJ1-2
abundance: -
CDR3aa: CASSSYRGDLYGYTF
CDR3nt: TGTGCCAGCAGCTCATACAGGGGCGACCTTTATGGCTACACCTTC

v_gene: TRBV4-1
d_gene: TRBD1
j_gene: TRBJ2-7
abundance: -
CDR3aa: CASSQTRQGAFEQYF
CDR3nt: TGCGCCAGCAGCCAGACGAGACAGGGGGCTTTTGAGCAGTACTTC

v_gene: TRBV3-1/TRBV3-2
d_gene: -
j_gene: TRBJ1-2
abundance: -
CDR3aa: CASSRQNYTF
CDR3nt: TGTGCCAGCAGCCGACAAAACTACACCTTC

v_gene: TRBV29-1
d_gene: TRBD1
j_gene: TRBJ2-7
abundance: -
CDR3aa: CSVAGTGVSYEQYF
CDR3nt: TGCAGCGTCGCCGGGACAGGGGTCTCCTACGAGCAGTACTTC

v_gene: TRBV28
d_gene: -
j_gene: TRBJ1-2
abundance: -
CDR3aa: CATAGGHYGYTF
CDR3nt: TGTGCCACAGCAGGAGGACACTATGGCTACACCTTC

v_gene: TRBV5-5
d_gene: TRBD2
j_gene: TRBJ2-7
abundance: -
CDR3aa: CASSSTLAGPTYEQYF
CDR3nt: TGTGCCAGCAGCTCGACCCTAGCGGGGCCCACCTACGAGCAGTACTTC

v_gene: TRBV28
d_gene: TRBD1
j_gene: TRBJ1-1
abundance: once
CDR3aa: CASSPWDSTTMNTEAFF
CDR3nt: TGTGCCAGCAGTCCATGGGACAGCACAACAATGAACACTGAAGCTTTCTTT

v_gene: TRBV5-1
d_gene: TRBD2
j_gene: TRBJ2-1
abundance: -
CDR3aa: CASSLAGGSGNEQFF
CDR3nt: TGCGCCAGCAGTCTAGCGGGAGGTTCTGGCAATGAGCAGTTCTTC

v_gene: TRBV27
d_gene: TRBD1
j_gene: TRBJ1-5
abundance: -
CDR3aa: CASSPINTQGQSNQPQHF
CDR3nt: TGTGCCAGCAGTCCAATCAACACACAGGGGCAGAGCAATCAGCCCCAGCATTTT

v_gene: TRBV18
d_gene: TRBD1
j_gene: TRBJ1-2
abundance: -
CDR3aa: CASSPGQEYYGYTF
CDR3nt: TGTGCCAGCTCACCAGGACAGGAGTACTATGGCTACACCTTC

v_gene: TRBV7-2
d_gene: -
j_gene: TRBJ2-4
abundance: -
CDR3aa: CASSPHTVAKNIQYF
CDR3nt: TGTGCCAGCAGCCCCCATACGGTGGCCAAAAACATTCAGTACTTC

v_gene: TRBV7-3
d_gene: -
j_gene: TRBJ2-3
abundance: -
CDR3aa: CASSSGTFTPTDTQYF
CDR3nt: TGTGCCAGCAGCTCCGGGACTTTTACCCCCACAGATACGCAGTATTTT

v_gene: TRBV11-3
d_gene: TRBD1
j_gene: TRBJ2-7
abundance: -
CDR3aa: CASSLDPLERRGQGMDYEQYF
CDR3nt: TGTGCCAGCAGCTTAGATCCATTAGAAAGGAGGGGACAGGGGATGGATTACGAGCAGTACTTC